The clone carrying this TCR beta chain was recorded a few times. The same CDR3 arises from other DNA sequences in this sample as well. Profiled with immunoSEQ multiplex PCR; TCRdb holds only in-frame clones, not every one. This sample yields about 270,000 clones, of which approximately 92% are seen a single time; over 2% belongs to the top ten. V shed 1 base and J 7 bases; nucleotides not matched to a gene: 9. The V gene's germline CDR1 is SGHRS and CDR2 YFSETQ. The CDR3 spans 15 residues. These data come from a study of blood T cell repertoires in COVID-19. Sequenced material: PBMCs or T cells enriched from blood (not recorded which). This TCR came from a woman aged 18-35 years who had recovered from COVID-19. The chain is built from TRBV5-1 and TRBJ1-2, with 8 nucleotides matching TRBD1. The CDR3 protein is CASSLMGQGAGGYTF. Written as DNA, the CDR3 is TGCGCCAGCAGCTTGATGGGGCAGGGGGCAGGTGGCTACACCTTC.